This is a list of T cell receptor beta chains from one sample in a study of CD8 T cells in ankylosing spondylitis. TCRdb re-called the 5' RACE reads with MiXCR, one entry per CDR3 protein. The sample holds about 150,000 distinct CDR3 sequences; around 6.6% are singletons and the top ten take around an eighth. Sequenced: blood, either unsorted or a sorted T cell fraction (not recorded which). Receptors originate from a female donor with ankylosing spondylitis or in good health (not recorded which). The CDR3 runs from the conserved cysteine through the conserved F or W. D genes are given only for firm matches. Only part of the rows carry a size: once, few, many, or a class if the clone is expanded.

clone_size: few
d_call: NA
j_call: TRBJ1-1
v_call: TRBV9
cdr3_aa: CASGVVAGTEAFF
cdr3_nt: TGTGCCAGCGGCGTAGTGGCGGGCACTGAAGCTTTCTTT

clone_size: NA
d_call: TRBD2
j_call: TRBJ2-5
v_call: TRBV12-3/TRBV12-4
cdr3_aa: CASSLPPNLAGGEETQYF
cdr3_nt: TGTGCCAGCAGTTTACCCCCAAATCTAGCGGGGGGCGAAGAGACCCAGTACTTC

clone_size: many
d_call: TRBD2
j_call: TRBJ2-3
v_call: TRBV29-1
cdr3_aa: CSVGPSGGTDTQYF
cdr3_nt: TGCAGCGTTGGTCCCAGCGGGGGGACAGATACGCAGTATTTT

clone_size: many
d_call: NA
j_call: TRBJ2-7
v_call: TRBV4-1
cdr3_aa: CASSHSDHALSYEQYF
cdr3_nt: TGCGCCAGCAGCCACTCCGATCACGCTCTCTCCTACGAGCAGTACTTC

clone_size: many
d_call: NA
j_call: TRBJ1-5
v_call: TRBV3-1
cdr3_aa: CASSQDSSNQPQHF
cdr3_nt: TGTGCCAGCAGCCAAGACAGTAGCAATCAGCCCCAGCATTTT

clone_size: many
d_call: NA
j_call: TRBJ2-1
v_call: TRBV3-1
cdr3_aa: CASSQDPGGRYNEQFF
cdr3_nt: TGTGCCAGCAGCCAAGACCCCGGGGGGCGCTACAATGAGCAGTTCTTC

clone_size: many
d_call: NA
j_call: TRBJ1-4
v_call: TRBV25-1
cdr3_aa: CASSDGDGRLNEKLFF
cdr3_nt: TGTGCCAGCAGTGACGGTGACGGTCGGCTAAATGAAAAACTGTTTTTT

clone_size: many
d_call: NA
j_call: TRBJ2-3
v_call: TRBV20-1
cdr3_aa: CSAIGHGSTDTQYF
cdr3_nt: TGCAGTGCAATTGGACACGGCAGCACAGATACGCAGTATTTT

clone_size: many
d_call: NA
j_call: TRBJ2-4
v_call: TRBV5-1
cdr3_aa: CASSLDGIAKNIQYF
cdr3_nt: TGCGCCAGCAGCTTGGACGGAATAGCCAAAAACATTCAGTACTTC

clone_size: many
d_call: NA
j_call: TRBJ2-3
v_call: TRBV25-1
cdr3_aa: CASSEGSISTDTQYF
cdr3_nt: TGTGCCAGCAGTGAGGGCAGCATTTCCACAGATACGCAGTATTTT

clone_size: many
d_call: TRBD2
j_call: TRBJ2-1
v_call: TRBV6-1
cdr3_aa: CASRDSGGTFNEQFF
cdr3_nt: TGTGCCAGCCGAGACAGCGGGGGAACCTTCAATGAGCAGTTCTTC

clone_size: many
d_call: TRBD2
j_call: TRBJ2-5
v_call: TRBV19
cdr3_aa: CASSISSSGAQETQYF
cdr3_nt: TGTGCCAGTAGTATTTCTTCTAGCGGGGCTCAAGAGACCCAGTACTTC

clone_size: many
d_call: TRBD2
j_call: TRBJ2-3
v_call: TRBV11-2
cdr3_aa: CASSTGLGLGTQYF
cdr3_nt: TGTGCCAGCAGCACTGGACTAGGGCTCGGTACGCAGTATTTT

clone_size: many
d_call: NA
j_call: TRBJ1-1
v_call: TRBV6-1
cdr3_aa: CASRPGPMNTEAFF
cdr3_nt: TGTGCCAGCAGACCCGGCCCGATGAACACTGAAGCTTTCTTT

clone_size: many
d_call: NA
j_call: TRBJ1-1
v_call: TRBV7-9
cdr3_aa: CASSLGGAFTEAFF
cdr3_nt: TGTGCCAGCAGCTTAGGAGGGGCTTTTACTGAAGCTTTCTTT

clone_size: many
d_call: NA
j_call: TRBJ2-3
v_call: TRBV6-1
cdr3_aa: CASRPQTDTQYF
cdr3_nt: TGTGCCAGCAGGCCTCAAACAGATACGCAGTATTTT

clone_size: NA
d_call: TRBD2
j_call: TRBJ2-5
v_call: TRBV5-1
cdr3_aa: CASSFPREGIQETQYF
cdr3_nt: TGCGCCAGCAGCTTCCCCAGGGAGGGGATACAAGAGACCCAGTACTTC